This T cell receptor beta chain was recovered during a study of T cells in Graves' hyperthyroidism and ophthalmopathy. Amplification of TCR beta CDR3 regions was performed using RNA transcripts as template. Primed by the HTBI set, a first-round RT-PCR was run on the TCR CDR3. TCRdb passed the multiplex PCR reads through MiXCR, listing each CDR3 protein once. The sample lists about 260,000 distinct CDR3 sequences, 25% to 30% occurring once. This clonotype has at least ten counts. Antigen: not known. Study findings and constraints: Blood samples included most of the expanded thyroid clonotypes exceeding 0.001.

Trimming cost V 3 bases and J 2 bases, with 11 bases left between them. Germline CDR1 and CDR2: WSHSY and SAAADI. This CDR3 spans 15 amino acids. Criteria for exclusion of patients were uncontrolled infection, other autoimmune disease, pregnancy or lactation. Progressors' blood was drawn at hyperthyroidism diagnosis, before ophthalmopathy symptoms. The rearrangement links TRBV10-2 to TRBJ1-5; D gene uncertain. This clonotype was obtained from a man aged 35 to 55 with Graves' hyperthyroidism that later progressed to Graves' ophthalmopathy. Sample: blood. This CDR3 is CASSDPGVRNQPQHF. DNA for the CDR3: TGCGCCAGCAGTGACCCGGGTGTTCGCAATCAGCCCCAGCATTTT.